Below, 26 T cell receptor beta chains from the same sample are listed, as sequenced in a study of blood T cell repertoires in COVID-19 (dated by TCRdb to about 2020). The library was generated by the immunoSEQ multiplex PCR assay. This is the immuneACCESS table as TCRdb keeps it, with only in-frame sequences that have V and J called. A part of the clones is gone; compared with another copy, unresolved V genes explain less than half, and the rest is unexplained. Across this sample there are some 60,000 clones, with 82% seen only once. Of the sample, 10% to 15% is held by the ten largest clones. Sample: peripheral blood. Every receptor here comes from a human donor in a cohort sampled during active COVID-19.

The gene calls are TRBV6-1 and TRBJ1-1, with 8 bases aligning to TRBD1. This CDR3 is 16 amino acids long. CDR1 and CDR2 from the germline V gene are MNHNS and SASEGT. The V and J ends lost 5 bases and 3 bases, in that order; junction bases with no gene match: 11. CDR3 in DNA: TGTGCCAGCAGTAAAGGCCTCAGGGGACAGGACACTGAAGCTTTCTTT. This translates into CASSKGLRGQDTEAFF.

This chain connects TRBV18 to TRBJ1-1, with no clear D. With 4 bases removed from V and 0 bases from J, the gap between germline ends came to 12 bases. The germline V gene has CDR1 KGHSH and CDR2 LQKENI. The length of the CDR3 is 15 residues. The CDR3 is CASSREARVNTEAFF. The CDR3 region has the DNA TGTGCCAGCTCACGAGAGGCGAGAGTGAACACTGAAGCTTTCTTT.

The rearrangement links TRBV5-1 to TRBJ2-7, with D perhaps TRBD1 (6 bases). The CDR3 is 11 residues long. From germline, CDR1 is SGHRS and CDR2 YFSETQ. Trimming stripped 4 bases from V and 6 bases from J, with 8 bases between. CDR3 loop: CASSKDSEQYF. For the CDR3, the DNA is TGCGCCAGCAGCAAGGACAGCGAGCAGTACTTC.

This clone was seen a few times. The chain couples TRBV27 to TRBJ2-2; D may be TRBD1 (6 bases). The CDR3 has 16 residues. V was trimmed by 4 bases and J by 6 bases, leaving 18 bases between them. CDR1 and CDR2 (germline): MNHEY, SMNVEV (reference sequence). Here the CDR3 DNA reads TGTGCCAGCAGTTCGGACAGCACTCAAGCAGCCGGGGAGCTGTTTTTT. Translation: CASSSDSTQAAGELFF.

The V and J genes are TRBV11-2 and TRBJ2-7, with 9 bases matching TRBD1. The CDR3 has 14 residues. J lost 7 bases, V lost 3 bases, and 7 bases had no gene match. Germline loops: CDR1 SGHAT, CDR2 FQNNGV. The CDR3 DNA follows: TGTGCCAGCAGCTTGAGGGACAGGGTGGGGGAGCAGTACGTC. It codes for CASSLRDRVGEQYV.

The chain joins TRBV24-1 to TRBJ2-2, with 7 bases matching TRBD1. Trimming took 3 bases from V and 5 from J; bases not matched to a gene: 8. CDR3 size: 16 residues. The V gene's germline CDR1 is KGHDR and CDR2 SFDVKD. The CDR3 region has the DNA TGTGCCACCAGTGATAAGACAGGGTCTCGAACCGGGGAGCTGTTTTTT. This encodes CATSDKTGSRTGELFF.

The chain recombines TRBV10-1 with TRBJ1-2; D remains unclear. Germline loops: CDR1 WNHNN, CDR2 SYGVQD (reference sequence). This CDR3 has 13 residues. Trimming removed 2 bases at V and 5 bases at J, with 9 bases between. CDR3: CASSENQDYGYTF. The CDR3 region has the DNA TGCGCCAGCAGTGAGAATCAGGATTATGGCTACACCTTC.

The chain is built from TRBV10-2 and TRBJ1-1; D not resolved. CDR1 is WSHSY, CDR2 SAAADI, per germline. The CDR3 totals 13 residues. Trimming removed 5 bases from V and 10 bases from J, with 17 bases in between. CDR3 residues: CASSPSVAQAAFF. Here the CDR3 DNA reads TGCGCCAGCAGTCCCTCGGTCGCGCAAGCAGCTTTCTTT.

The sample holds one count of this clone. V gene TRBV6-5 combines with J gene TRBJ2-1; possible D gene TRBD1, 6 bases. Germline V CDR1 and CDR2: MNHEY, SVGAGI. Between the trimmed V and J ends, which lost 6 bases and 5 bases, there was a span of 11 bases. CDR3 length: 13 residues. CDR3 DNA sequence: TGTGCCAGCAGAGAGACAGGAAACAATGAGCAGTTCTTC. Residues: CASRETGNNEQFF.

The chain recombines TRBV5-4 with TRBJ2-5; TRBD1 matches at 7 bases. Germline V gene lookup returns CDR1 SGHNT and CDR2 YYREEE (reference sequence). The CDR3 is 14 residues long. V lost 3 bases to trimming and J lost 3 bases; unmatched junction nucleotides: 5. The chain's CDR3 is CASSSPGTEETQYF. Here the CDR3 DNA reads TGTGCCAGCAGCTCGCCCGGGACAGAAGAGACCCAGTACTTC. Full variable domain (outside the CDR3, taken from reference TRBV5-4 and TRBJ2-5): ETGVTQSPTHLIKTRGQQVTLRCSSQSGHNTVSWYQQALGQGPQFIFQYYREEENGRGNFPPRFSGLQFPNYSSELNVNALELDDSALYLCASSSPGTEETQYFGPGTRLLVL.

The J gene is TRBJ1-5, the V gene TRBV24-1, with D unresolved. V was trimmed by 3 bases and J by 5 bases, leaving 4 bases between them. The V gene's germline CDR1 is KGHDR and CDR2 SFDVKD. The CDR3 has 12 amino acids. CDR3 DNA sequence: TGTGCCACCAGTGATCCTCATCAGCCCCAGCATTTT. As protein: CATSDPHQPQHF.

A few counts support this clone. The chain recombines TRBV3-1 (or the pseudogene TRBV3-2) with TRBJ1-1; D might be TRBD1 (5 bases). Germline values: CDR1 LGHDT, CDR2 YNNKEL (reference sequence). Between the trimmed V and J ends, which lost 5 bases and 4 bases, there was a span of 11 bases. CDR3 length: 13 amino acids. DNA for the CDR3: TGTGCCAGCAGCACAGGCTTGCTCACTGAAGCTTTCTTT. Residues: CASSTGLLTEAFF.

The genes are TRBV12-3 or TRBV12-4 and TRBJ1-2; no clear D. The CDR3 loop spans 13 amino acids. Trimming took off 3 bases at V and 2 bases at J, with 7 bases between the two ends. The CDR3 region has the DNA TGTGCCAGCAGTTTCCCCCCAAACTATGGCTACACCTTC. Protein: CASSFPPNYGYTF.

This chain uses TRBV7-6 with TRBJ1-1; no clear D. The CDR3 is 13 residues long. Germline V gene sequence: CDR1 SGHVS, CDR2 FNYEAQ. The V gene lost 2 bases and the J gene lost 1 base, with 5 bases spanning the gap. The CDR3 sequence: CASSLSENTEAFF. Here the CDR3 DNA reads TGTGCCAGCAGCTTATCAGAGAACACTGAAGCTTTCTTT.

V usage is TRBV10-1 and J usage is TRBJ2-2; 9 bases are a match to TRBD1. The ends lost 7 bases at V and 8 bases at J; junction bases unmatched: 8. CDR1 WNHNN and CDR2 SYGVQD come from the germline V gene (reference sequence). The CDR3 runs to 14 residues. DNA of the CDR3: TGCGCCAGCAAACCGGGACAGGGATGTGGGGAGCTGTTTTTT. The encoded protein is CASKPGQGCGELFF.

Written as DNA, the CDR3 is TGTGCCAGCAGCTTAGATTATGGCAATCAGCCCCAGCATTTT. It translates to CASSLDYGNQPQHF. The chain uses TRBV7-8 and TRBJ1-5; D unclear. Trimming pared 1 base from V and 2 bases from J, leaving 6 bases between. Germline CDR1 SGHVS, CDR2 FQNEAQ. The CDR3 extends over 14 amino acids.

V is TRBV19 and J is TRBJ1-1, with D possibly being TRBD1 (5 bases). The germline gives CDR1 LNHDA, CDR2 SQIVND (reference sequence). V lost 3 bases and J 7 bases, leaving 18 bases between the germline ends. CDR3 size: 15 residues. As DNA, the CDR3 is TGTGCCAGTAGTATCGTAATGCAGGGTAGGGGTGAAGCTTTCTTT. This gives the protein CASSIVMQGRGEAFF.

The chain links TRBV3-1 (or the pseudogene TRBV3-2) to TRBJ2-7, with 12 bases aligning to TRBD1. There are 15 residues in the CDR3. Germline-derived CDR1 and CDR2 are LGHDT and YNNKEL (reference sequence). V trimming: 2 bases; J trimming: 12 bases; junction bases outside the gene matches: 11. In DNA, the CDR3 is TGTGCCAGCAGCCAAACCGGGACAGGGGGCGCCCAGATGTACTTC. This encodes CASSQTGTGGAQMYF.

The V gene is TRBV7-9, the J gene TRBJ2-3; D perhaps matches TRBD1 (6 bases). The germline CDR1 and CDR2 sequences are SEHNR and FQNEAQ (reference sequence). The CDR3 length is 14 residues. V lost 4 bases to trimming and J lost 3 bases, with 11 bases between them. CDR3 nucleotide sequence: TGTGCCAGCAGCTGGGGTCAGGGGACAGATACGCAGTATTTT. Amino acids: CASSWGQGTDTQYF.

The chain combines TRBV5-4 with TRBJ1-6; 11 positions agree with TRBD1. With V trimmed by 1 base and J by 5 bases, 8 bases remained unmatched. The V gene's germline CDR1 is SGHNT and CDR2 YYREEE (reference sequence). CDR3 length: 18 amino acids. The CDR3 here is CASSLSMGQGGNNSPLHF. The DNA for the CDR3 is TGTGCCAGCAGCTTGAGTATGGGACAGGGGGGGAATAATTCACCCCTCCACTTT.

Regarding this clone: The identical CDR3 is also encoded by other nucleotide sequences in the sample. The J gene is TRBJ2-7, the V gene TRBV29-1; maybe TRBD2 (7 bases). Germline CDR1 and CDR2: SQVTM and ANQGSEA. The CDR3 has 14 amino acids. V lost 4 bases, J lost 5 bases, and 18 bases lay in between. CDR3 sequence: CSVGVLGGLDEQYF. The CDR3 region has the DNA TGCAGCGTTGGGGTCTTGGGGGGGCTCGACGAGCAGTACTTC.

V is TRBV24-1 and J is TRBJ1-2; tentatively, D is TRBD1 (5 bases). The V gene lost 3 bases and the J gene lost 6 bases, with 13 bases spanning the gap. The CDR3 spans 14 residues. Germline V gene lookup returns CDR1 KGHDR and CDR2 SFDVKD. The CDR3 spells CATSDEKTVHGYTF. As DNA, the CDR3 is TGTGCCACCAGTGATGAGAAGACAGTCCATGGCTACACCTTC.

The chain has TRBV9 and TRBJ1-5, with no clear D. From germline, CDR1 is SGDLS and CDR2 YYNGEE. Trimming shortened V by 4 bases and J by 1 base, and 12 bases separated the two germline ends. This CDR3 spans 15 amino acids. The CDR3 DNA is TGTGCCAGCAGCCTTTCGGCGGGCAGCAATCAGCCCCAGCATTTT. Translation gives CASSLSAGSNQPQHF.

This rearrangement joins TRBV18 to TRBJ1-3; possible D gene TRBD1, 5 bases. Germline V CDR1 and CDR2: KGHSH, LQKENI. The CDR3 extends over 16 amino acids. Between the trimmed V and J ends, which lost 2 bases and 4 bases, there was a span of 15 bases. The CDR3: CASSPLGASDGNTIYF. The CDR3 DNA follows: TGTGCCAGCTCACCATTAGGGGCTTCGGACGGAAACACCATATATTTT.

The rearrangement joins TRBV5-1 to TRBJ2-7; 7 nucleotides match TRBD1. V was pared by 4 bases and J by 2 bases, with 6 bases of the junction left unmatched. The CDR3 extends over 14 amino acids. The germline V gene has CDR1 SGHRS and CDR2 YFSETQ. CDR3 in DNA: TGCGCCAGCAGCATAGACAGGGTCGCCTACGAGCAGTACTTC. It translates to CASSIDRVAYEQYF.

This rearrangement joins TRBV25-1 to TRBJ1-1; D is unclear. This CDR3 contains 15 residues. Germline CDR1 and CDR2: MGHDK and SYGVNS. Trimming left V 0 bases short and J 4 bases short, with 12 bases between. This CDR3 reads CASSEYGSGLTEAFF. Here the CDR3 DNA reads TGTGCCAGCAGTGAATATGGCAGCGGACTCACTGAAGCTTTCTTT.